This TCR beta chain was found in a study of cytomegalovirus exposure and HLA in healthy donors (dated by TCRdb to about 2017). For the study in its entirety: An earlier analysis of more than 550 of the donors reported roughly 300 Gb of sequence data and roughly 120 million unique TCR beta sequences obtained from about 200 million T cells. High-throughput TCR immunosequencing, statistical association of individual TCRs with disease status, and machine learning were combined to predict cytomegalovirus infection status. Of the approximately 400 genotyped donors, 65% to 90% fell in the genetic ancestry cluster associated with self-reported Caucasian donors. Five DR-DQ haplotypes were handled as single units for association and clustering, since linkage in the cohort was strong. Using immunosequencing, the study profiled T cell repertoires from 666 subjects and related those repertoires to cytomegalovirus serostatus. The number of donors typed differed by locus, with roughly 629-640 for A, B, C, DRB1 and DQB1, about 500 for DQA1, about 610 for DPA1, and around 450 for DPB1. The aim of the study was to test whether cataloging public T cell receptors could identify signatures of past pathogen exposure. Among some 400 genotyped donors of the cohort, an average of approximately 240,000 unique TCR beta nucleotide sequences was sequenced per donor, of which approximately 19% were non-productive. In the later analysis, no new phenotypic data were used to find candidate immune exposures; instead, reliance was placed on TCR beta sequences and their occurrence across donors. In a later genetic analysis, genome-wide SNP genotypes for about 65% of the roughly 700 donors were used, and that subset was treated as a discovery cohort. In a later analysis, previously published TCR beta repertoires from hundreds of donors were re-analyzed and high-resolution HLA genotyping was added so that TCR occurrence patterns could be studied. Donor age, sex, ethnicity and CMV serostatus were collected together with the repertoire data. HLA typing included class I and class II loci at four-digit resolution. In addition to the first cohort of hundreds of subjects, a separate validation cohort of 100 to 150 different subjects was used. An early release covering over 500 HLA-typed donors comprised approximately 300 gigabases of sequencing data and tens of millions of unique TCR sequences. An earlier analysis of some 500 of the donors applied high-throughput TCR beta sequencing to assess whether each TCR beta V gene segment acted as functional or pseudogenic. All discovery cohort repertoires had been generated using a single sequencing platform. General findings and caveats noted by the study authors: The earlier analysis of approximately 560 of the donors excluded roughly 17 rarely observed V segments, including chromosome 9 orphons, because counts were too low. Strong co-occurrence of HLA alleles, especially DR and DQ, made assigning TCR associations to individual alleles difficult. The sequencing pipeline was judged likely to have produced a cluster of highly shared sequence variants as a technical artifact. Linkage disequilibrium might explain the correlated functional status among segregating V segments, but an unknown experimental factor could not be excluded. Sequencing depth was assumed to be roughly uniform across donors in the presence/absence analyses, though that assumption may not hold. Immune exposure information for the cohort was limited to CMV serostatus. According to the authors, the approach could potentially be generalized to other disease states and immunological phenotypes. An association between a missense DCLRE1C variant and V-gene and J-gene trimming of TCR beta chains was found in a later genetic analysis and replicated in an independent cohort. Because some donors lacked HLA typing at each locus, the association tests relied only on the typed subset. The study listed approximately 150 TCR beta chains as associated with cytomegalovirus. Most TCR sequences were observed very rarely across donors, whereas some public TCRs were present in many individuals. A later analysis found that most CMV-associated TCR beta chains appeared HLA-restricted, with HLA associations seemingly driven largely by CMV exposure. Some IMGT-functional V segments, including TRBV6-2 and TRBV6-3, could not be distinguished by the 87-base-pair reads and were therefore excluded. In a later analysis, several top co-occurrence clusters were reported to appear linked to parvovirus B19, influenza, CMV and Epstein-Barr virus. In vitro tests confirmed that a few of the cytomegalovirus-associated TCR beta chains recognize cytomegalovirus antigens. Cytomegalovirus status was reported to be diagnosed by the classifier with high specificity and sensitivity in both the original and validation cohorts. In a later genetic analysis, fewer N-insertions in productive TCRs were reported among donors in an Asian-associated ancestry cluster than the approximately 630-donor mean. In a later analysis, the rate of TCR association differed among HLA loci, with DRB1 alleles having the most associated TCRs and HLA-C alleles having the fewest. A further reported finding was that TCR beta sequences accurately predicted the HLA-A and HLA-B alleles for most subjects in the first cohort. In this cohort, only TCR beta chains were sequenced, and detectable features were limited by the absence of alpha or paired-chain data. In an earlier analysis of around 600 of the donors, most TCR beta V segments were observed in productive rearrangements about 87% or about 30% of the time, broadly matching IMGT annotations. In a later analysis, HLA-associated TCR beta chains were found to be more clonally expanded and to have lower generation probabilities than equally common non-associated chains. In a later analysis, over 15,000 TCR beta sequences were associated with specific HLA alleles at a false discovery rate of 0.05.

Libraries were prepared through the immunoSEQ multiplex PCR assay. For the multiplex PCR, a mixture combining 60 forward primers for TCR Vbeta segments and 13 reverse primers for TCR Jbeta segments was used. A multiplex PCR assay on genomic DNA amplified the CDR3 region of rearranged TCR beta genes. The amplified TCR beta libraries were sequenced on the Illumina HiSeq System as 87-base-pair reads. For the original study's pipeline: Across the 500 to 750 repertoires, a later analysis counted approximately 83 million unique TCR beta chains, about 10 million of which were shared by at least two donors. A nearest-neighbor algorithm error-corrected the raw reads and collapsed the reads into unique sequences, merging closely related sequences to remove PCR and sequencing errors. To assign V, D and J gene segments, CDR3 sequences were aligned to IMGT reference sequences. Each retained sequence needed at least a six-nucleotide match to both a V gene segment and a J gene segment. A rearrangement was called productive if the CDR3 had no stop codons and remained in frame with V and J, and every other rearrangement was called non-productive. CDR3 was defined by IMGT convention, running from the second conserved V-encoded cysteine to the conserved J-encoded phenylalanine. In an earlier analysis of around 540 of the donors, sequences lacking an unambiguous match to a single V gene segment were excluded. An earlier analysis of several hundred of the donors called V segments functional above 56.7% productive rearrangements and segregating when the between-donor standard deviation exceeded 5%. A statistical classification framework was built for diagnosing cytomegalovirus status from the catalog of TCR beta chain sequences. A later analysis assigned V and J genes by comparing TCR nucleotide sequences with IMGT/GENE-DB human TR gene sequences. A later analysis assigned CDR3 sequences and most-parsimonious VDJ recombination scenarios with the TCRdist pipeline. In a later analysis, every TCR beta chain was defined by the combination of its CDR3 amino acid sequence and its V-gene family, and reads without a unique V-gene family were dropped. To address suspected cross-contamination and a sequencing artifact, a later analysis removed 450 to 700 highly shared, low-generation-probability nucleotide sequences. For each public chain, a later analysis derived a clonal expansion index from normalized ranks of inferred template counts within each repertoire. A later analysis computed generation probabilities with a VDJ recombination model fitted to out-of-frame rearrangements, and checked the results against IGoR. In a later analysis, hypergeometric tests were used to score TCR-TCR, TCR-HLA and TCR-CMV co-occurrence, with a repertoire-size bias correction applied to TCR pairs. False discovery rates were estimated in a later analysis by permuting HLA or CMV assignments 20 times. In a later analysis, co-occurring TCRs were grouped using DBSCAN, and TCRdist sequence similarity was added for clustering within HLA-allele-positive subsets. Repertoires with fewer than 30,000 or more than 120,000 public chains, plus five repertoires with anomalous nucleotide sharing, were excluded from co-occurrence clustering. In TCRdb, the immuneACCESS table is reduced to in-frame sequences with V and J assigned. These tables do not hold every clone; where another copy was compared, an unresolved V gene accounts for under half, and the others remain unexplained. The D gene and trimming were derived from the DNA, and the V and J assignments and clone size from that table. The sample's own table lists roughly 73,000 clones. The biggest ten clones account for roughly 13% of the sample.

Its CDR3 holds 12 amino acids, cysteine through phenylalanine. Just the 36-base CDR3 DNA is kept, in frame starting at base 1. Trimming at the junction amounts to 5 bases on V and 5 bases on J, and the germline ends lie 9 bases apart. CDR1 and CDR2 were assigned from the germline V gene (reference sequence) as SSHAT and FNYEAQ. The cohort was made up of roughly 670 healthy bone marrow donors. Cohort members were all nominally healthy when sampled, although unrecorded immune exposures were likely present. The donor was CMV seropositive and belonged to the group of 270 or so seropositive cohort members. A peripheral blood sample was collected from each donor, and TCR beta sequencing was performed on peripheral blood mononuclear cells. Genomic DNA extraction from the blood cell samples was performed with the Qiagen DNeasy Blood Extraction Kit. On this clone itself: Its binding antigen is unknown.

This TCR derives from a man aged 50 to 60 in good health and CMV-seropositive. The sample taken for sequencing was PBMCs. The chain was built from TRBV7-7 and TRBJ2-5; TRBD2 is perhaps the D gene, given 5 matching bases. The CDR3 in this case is CASSPTGETQYF. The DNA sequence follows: TGTGCCAGCAGCCCAACGGGGGAGACCCAGTACTTC.